This TCR beta chain was sequenced in a study of technical replicates of blood from a few donors. Assay used: immunoSEQ multiplex PCR; TCRdb lists only in-frame clones, some missing. The repertoire consists of 85,000 to 100,000 clones, with about 95% occurring once and the leading ten covering 0.25% to 0.3%. This CDR3 has 14 amino acids. Trimming shortened V by 4 bases and J by 7 bases, and 13 bases separated the two germline ends. The germline gives CDR1 WNHNN, CDR2 SYGVQD (reference sequence). This clone has a handful of counts. The chain is built from TRBV10-1 and TRBJ2-2, with a weak D call TRBD1 (5 bases). This TCR was recovered from a human donor in good health. Sequencing used T cells isolated from PBMCs. Written as DNA, the CDR3 is TGCGCCAGCAGTGGCCCAGGGAAGGGCGGGGAGCTGTTTTTT. It encodes CASSGPGKGGELFF.